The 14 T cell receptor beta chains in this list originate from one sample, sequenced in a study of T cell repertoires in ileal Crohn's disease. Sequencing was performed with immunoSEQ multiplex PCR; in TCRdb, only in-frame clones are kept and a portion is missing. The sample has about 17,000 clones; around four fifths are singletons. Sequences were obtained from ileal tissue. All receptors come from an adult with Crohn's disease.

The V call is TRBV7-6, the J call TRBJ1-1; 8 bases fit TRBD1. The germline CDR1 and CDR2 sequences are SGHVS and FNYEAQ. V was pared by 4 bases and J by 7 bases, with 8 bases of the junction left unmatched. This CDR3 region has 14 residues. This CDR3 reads CASSSLGQAFEAFF. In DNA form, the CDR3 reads TGTGCCAGCAGCTCCCTGGGACAGGCCTTTGAAGCTTTCTTT.

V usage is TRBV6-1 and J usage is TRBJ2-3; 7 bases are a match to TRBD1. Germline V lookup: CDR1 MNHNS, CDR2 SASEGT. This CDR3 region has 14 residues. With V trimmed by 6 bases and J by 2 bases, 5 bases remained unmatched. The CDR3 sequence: CASSDRVNTDTQYF. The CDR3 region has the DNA TGTGCCAGCAGCGACAGGGTAAACACAGATACGCAGTATTTT.

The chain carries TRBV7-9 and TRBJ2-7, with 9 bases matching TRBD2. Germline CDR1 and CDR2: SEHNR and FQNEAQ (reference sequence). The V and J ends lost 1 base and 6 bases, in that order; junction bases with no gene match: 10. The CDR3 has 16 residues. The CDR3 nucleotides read TGTGCCAGCAGCTTAGGGGGTACGCGGGGGGGAAGCGAGCAGTACTTC. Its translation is CASSLGGTRGGSEQYF.

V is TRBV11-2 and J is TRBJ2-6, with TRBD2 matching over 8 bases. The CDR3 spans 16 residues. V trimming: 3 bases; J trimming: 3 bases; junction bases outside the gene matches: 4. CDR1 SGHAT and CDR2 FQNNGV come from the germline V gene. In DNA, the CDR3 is TGTGCCAGCAGCTTGCTCGGGGGGGTTGGGGCCAACGTCCTGACTTTC. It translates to CASSLLGGVGANVLTF.

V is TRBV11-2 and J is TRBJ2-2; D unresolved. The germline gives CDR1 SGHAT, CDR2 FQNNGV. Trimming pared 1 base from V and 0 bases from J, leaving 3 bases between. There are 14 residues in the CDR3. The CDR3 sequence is CASSLGANTGELFF. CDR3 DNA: TGTGCCAGCAGCTTAGGCGCGAACACCGGGGAGCTGTTTTTT.

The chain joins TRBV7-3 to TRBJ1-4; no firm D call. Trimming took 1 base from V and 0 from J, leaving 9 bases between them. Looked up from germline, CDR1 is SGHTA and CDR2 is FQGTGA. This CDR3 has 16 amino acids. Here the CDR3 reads CASSLIPVTTNEKLFF. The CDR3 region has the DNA TGTGCCAGCAGCTTAATCCCAGTCACAACTAATGAAAAACTGTTTTTT.

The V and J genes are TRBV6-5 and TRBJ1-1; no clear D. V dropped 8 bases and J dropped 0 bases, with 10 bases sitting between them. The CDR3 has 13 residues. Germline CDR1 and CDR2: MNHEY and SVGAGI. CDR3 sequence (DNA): TGTGCCAGCGAGACACCGATGAACACTGAAGCTTTCTTT. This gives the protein CASETPMNTEAFF.

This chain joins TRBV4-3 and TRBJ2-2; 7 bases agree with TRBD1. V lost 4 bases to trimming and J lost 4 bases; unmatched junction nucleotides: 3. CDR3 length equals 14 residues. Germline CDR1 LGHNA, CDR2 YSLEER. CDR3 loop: CASSRDSPTGELFF. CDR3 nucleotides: TGCGCCAGCAGCCGGGACAGTCCCACCGGGGAGCTGTTTTTT.

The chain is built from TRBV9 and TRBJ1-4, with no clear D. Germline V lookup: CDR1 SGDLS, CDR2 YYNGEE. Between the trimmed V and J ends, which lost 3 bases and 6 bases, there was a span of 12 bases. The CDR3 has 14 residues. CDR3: CASSAGGSDEKLFF. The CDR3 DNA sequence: TGTGCCAGCAGCGCCGGAGGTTCGGATGAAAAACTGTTTTTT. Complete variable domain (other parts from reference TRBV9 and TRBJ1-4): DSGVTQTPKHLITATGQRVTLRCSPRSGDLSVYWYQQSLDQGLQFLIQYYNGEERAKGNILERFSAQQFPDLHSELNLSSLELGDSALYFCASSAGGSDEKLFFGSGTQLSVL.

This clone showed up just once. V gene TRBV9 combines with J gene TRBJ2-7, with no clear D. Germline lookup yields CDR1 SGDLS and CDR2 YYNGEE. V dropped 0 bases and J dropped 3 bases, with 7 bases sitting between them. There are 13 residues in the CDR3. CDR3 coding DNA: TGTGCCAGCAGCGTAGATAACAACTACGAGCAGTACTTC. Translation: CASSVDNNYEQYF.

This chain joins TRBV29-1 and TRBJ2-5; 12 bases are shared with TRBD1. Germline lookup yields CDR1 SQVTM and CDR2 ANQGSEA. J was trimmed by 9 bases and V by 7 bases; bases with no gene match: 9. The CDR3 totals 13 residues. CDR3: CSGAGQGAVAQYF. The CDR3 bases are TGCAGCGGGGCGGGACAGGGGGCTGTGGCCCAGTACTTC.

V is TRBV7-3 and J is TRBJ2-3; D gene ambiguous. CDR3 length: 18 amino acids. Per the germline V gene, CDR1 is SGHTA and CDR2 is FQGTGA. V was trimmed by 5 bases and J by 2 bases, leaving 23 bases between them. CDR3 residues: CASSAVVRGRSHTDTQYF. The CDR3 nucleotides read TGTGCCAGCAGCGCTGTTGTCCGCGGCCGATCACACACAGATACGCAGTATTTT.

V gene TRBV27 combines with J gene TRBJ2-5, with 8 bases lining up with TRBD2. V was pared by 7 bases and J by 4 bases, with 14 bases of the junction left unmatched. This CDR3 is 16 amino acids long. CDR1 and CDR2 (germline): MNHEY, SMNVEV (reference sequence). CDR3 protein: CASTRRGGPPGETQYF. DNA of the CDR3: TGTGCCAGCACCCGACGGGGGGGCCCCCCAGGAGAGACCCAGTACTTC.

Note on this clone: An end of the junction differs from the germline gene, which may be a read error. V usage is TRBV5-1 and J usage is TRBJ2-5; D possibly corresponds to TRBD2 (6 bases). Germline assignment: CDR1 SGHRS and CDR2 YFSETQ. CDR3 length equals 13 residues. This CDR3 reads CAGSLEGRETQYF. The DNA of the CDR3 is TGCGCCGGCAGCTTGGAAGGGAGGGAGACCCAGTACTTC.